This T cell receptor (beta chain) was identified in a study of immune evolution from preneoplasia to lung adenocarcinoma. The V and J ends lost 5 bases and 3 bases respectively, with 17 bases between them. The germline CDR1 and CDR2 sequences are SGHAT and FQNNGV. The CDR3 loop spans 15 amino acids. This table comes from immunoSEQ multiplex PCR, and its TCRdb copy is limited to in-frame clones, with some not included. The sample holds under 4,500 clones, 80% seen once. Regarding the study as a whole: Top clone share appeared to fall from AAH through AIS, MIA, adenocarcinoma. Later-stage lesions appeared to have more T cells, more diversity, less clonality. Highest clonality occurred in KRAS-mutant, not EGFR-mutant or double wild-type, nodules.

Concerning this clone: Its specificity is not known. Distinct nucleotide sequences in the sample also encode this CDR3.

The receptor comes from a person aged 65-85 years with lung adenocarcinoma. The J gene is TRBJ2-7, the V gene TRBV11-2; perhaps TRBD2 as D (5 bases). The sequencing input was FFPE lung adenocarcinoma in situ tissue. This chain's CDR3 is CASSPSSGGGYEQYF. DNA of the CDR3: TGTGCCAGCAGCCCCTCTTCAGGAGGCGGCTACGAGCAGTACTTC.